These 18 T cell receptor beta chains share one sample of origin, sequenced in a study of patients and donors after allogeneic stem cell transplantation. TCRdb ran MiXCR on the RT-PCR reads and lists one entry per CDR3 protein. Here the sample spans about a million distinct CDR3 sequences, roughly 18% being singletons. Input material: blood, either unsorted or a sorted T cell fraction (not recorded which). These receptors all stem from a human donor who was either an allogeneic HSCT recipient or a stem cell or donor lymphocyte infusion donor (not recorded which). It is not recorded whose cells these are; they may come from a transplant donor.

This clonotype was detected many times. CDR3 in DNA: TGTGCCAGCAGCCCCGAGGGGTCAAATAGCAATCAGCCCCAGCATTTT. It translates to CASSPEGSNSNQPQHF. The rearrangement joins TRBV6-1 to TRBJ1-5; possibly TRBD1 for D (5 bases). CDR3 length equals 16 residues. Per germline, CDR1 MNHNS and CDR2 SASEGT. V was shortened by 6 bases and J by 0 bases, with 15 bases between the two germline ends.

The genes are TRBV27 and TRBJ2-1; tentatively, D is TRBD1 (5 bases). Deletions cut 8 bases from V and 2 bases from J, with 19 bases between. CDR3 length equals 16 residues. Per the germline V gene, CDR1 is MNHEY and CDR2 is SMNVEV (reference sequence). CDR3 bases: TGTGCCAGCGGATGGAAGAGTTGGGGCCCCTACAATGAGCAGTTCTTC. It codes for CASGWKSWGPYNEQFF.

This sequence joins TRBV29-1 and TRBJ2-1; D unresolved. The CDR3 totals 11 residues. Between the trimmed V and J ends, which lost 4 bases and 9 bases, there was a span of 10 bases. Germline values: CDR1 SQVTM, CDR2 ANQGSEA. CDR3 protein: CSVVFVGEQFF. CDR3 DNA: TGCAGCGTTGTATTCGTGGGTGAGCAGTTCTTC.

The genes are TRBV19 and TRBJ2-1; the D is unclear. The CDR3 covers 15 residues. V dropped 3 bases and J dropped 7 bases, with 16 bases sitting between them. The germline gives CDR1 LNHDA, CDR2 SQIVND (reference sequence). In DNA form, the CDR3 reads TGTGCCAGTAGTATCGACGGTGCGGTGGGAAATGAGCAGTTCTTC. This sequence encodes CASSIDGAVGNEQFF.

The V call is TRBV11-1, the J call TRBJ2-5; D ambiguous. V was cut by 1 base and J by 7 bases, with 13 bases left in between. Germline V lookup: CDR1 SGHAT, CDR2 FQDESV (reference sequence). The CDR3 consists of 14 residues. CDR3 sequence: CASSLDSLIGTQYF. The CDR3 DNA reads TGTGCCAGCAGCTTAGATTCACTCATAGGGACCCAGTACTTC.

This clonotype was seen at least ten times. The junction and the germline gene differ at one end; a read error may be behind it. This chain links TRBV5-1 with TRBJ2-3; D call uncertain. The CDR3 is 12 amino acids. Germline CDR1 is SGHRS and CDR2 is YFSETQ. The DNA for the CDR3 is TGTGCCAGCAGCTTAGTATCAGATACGCAGTATTTT. As protein: CASSLVSDTQYF.

This clonotype was seen only a few times. The chain uses TRBV7-9 and TRBJ1-2; D is uncertain. The V gene's germline CDR1 is SEHNR and CDR2 FQNEAQ (reference sequence). The V end lost 4 bases, the J end lost 3 bases, and 9 bases lay between the germline ends. CDR3 length equals 13 residues. The CDR3 coding sequence is TGTGCCAGCAGCTCGGGCTTCGACTATGGCTACACCTTC. This gives the protein CASSSGFDYGYTF.

The chain links TRBV29-1 to TRBJ2-2, with 8 bases aligning to TRBD1. CDR1 SQVTM and CDR2 ANQGSEA come from the germline V gene. The CDR3 is 14 residues long. J lost 7 bases, V lost 5 bases, and 9 bases had no gene match. CDR3 in amino acids: CSVRGRQGIGELFF. The CDR3 DNA is TGCAGCGTTAGGGGAAGACAGGGGATCGGGGAGCTGTTTTTT.

This clonotype showed up just a few times. The genes are TRBV27 and TRBJ2-7; 8 nucleotides line up with TRBD1. The germline gives CDR1 MNHEY, CDR2 SMNVEV (reference sequence). J lost 6 bases, V lost 4 bases, and 14 bases had no gene match. The CDR3 loop spans 16 amino acids. The CDR3 DNA is TGTGCCAGCAGTTACGCTCTTCGGACAGGGTTACTCGAGCAGTACTTC. Translated, it gives CASSYALRTGLLEQYF.

This clonotype occurred many times. The chain employs TRBV12-3 or TRBV12-4 and TRBJ1-1; D not resolved. V was cut by 3 bases and J by 7 bases, with 12 bases left in between. The CDR3 is 13 amino acids. Here the CDR3 DNA reads TGTGCCAGCAGTTTTCGAAAGGACCGTGAAGCTTTCTTT. Translated: CASSFRKDREAFF.

This clonotype has more than one count but fewer than ten. The J gene is TRBJ1-5, the V gene TRBV12-3 or TRBV12-4; TRBD1 aligns across 7 bases. J lost 6 bases, V lost 5 bases, and 7 bases had no gene match. This CDR3 has 14 residues. CDR3 nucleotides: TGTGCCAGCAGTCTCGACAGGGCTCCTCAGCCCCAGCATTTT. Protein: CASSLDRAPQPQHF.

The sample holds a few counts of this clonotype. The genes are TRBV12-3 or TRBV12-4 and TRBJ2-1, with TRBD2 identical over 8 bases. The CDR3 runs to 17 residues. Unmatched junction bases numbered 14, after V lost 7 bases and J lost 3 bases. CDR3 sequence: CASNPLPPGLGYNEQFF. Written as DNA, the CDR3 is TGTGCCAGCAACCCTCTGCCCCCGGGACTAGGCTACAATGAGCAGTTCTTC.

The rearrangement links TRBV10-3 to TRBJ1-4; 12 bases are a match to TRBD1. Germline CDR1 is ENHRY and CDR2 is SYGVKD. This CDR3 contains 17 residues. The trim removed 10 bases at V and 7 bases at J, leaving 16 bases unmatched. CDR3: CATPVRDRGPRGEKLFF. In DNA, the CDR3 is TGTGCCACCCCCGTCCGGGACAGGGGGCCGAGGGGTGAAAAACTGTTTTTT.

The rearrangement uses TRBV5-6 and TRBJ2-7; a possible D gene is TRBD2 (5 bases). Germline V lookup: CDR1 SGHDT, CDR2 YYEEEE. This CDR3 is 16 amino acids long. V was trimmed by 6 bases and J by 2 bases, leaving 21 bases between them. The CDR3 coding sequence is TGTGCCAGCAACCCCCCGGGATGGACTGGGGCCTACGAGCAGTACTTC. Protein: CASNPPGWTGAYEQYF.

This clonotype came up a few times. The chain is built from TRBV4-3 and TRBJ2-1, with 10 nucleotides matching TRBD2. V dropped 0 bases and J dropped 5; count of bases not matched to a gene: 10. CDR3 size: 18 residues. Germline V gene lookup returns CDR1 LGHNA and CDR2 YSLEER. In DNA, the CDR3 is TGCGCCAGCAGCCAAGATTCTTTTGGGCTAGCGGGGGACAATGAGCAGTTCTTC. It codes for CASSQDSFGLAGDNEQFF.

This clonotype was found a few times. The chain uses TRBV5-1 and TRBJ2-5; D is possibly TRBD1 (6 bases). V lost 0 bases, J lost 5 bases, and 14 bases lay in between. CDR3 length equals 15 residues. Germline V CDR1 and CDR2: SGHRS, YFSETQ. The CDR3 DNA reads TGCGCCAGCAGCTTGGTAGGCAGGGGTGCGGAGACCCAGTACTTC. It yields the protein CASSLVGRGAETQYF.

This clonotype was recorded many times. The CDR3 bases are TGCGCCAGCAGCTTGGGTTCGGGGCCCTTTCTCCACGAGCAGTACTTC. This gives the protein CASSLGSGPFLHEQYF. V and J are TRBV5-1 and TRBJ2-7; D may correspond to TRBD1 or TRBD2 (5 bases each). Germline CDR1 reads SGHRS; CDR2 reads YFSETQ. Trimming removed 0 bases from V and 5 bases from J, with 18 bases in between. This CDR3 contains 16 residues. The full variable domain, rest sourced from reference TRBV5-1 and TRBJ2-7, is KAGVTQTPRYLIKTRGQQVTLSCSPISGHRSVSWYQQTPGQGLQFLFEYFSETQRNKGNFPGRFSGRQFSNSRSEMNVSTLELGDSALYLCASSLGSGPFLHEQYFGPGTRLTVT.

This clonotype showed up many times. The rearrangement joins TRBV4-1 to TRBJ2-1, with D perhaps matching TRBD1 (6 bases). V dropped 4 bases and J dropped 8 bases, with 15 bases sitting between them. The CDR3 totals 14 residues. The germline CDR1 and CDR2 sequences are MGHRA and YSYEKL. CDR3 in amino acids: CASSPTGPLDEQFF. DNA for the CDR3: TGCGCCAGCAGCCCGACAGGCCCTCTAGATGAGCAGTTCTTC.